This record covers a single T cell receptor beta chain. The antigen is unknown. Collection occurred without any documented infections or immune events in donors. This entry is derived from a study of identifying expanded T cells in peripheral blood. Findings of the study overall: Over around two and four weeks, about 15 and 19 clones changed, versus around 1.2 between replicates. Across healthy donors, higher total template counts meant significantly greater approximately two-week count variance.

The CDR3 is 18 amino acids. The J segment lost 2 bases and the V segment lost 3 bases, leaving 8 bases of the junction unmatched. Germline-derived CDR1 and CDR2 are MNHEY and SMNVEV (reference sequence). Produced via immunoSEQ multiplex PCR; TCRdb's table is partial and in-frame only. The table lists 75,000 to 90,000 clones, 85% to 90% of them singletons. The sample consisted of blood. This receptor was obtained from a person aged 18 to 75 in good health. The chain employs TRBV27 and TRBJ2-3; the match to TRBD2 covers 13 bases. The CDR3 nucleotides are TGTGCCAGCAGTTTGCAATCGACTAGCGGGGGGACCACAGATACGCAGTATTTT. It encodes CASSLQSTSGGTTDTQYF.